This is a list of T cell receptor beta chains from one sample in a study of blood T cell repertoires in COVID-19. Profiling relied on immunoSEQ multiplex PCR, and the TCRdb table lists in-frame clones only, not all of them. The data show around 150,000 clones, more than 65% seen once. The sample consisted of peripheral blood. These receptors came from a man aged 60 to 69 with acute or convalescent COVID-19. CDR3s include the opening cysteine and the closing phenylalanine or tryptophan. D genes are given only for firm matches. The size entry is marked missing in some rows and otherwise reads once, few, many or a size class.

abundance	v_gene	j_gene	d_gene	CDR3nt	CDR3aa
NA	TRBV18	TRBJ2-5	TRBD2	TGTGCCAGCTCACCACGAGTGGCGGGGGAAGAGACCCAGTACTTC	CASSPRVAGEETQYF
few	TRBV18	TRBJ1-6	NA	TGTGCCAGCTCCCTCGAAACAGGGAACAATTCACCCCTCCACTTT	CASSLETGNNSPLHF
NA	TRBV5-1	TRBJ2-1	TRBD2	TGCGCCAGCAGCTTGGGACGAAGTGGGCGGGAGGACGGGTTCTTC	CASSLGRSGREDGFF
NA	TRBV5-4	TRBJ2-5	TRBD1	TGTGCCAGCAGCACCACAGGGGCGTCTCAAGAGACCCAGTACTTC	CASSTTGASQETQYF
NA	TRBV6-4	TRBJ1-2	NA	TGTGCCAGCAGTGACACGTGGGGCAATGGCTACACCTTC	CASSDTWGNGYTF
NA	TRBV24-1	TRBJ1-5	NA	TGTGCCACCAGTGAGTATAGCAATCAGCCCCAGCATTTT	CATSEYSNQPQHF
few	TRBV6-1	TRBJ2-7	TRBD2	TGTGCCAGCAGTGAACCCCCTGGGACTAGCGGGAGGGGGCGCGAGCAGTACTTC	CASSEPPGTSGRGREQYF
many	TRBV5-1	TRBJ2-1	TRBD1	TGCGCCAGCAGCCATGGGACAGACATATACAATGAGCAGTTCTTC	CASSHGTDIYNEQFF
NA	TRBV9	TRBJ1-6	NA	TGTGCCAGCAGCGTAGAGGGGACAACTAATTCACCCCTCCACTTT	CASSVEGTTNSPLHF
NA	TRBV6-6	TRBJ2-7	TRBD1	TGTGCCAGCAGTCCGGGACAGGGAAGAGTAATGGGTTACGAGCAGTACTTC	CASSPGQGRVMGYEQYF
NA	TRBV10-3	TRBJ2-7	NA	TGTGCCATCAGTGCGAGCTCCTACGAGCAGTACTTC	CAISASSYEQYF
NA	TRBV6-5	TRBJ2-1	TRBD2	TGTGCCAGCAGACCAGGACTAGCGAATTACAATGAGCAGTTCTTC	CASRPGLANYNEQFF
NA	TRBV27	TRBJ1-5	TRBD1	TGTGCCAGCAGTCGGGACAGGAGCAATCAGCCCCAGCATTTT	CASSRDRSNQPQHF
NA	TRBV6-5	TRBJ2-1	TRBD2	TGTGCCATCACGAGGACTAGCGGGAGTATATATGAGCAGTTCTTC	CAITRTSGSIYEQFF
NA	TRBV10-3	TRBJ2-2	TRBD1	TGTGCCATCAGTGAGTCGGGGGACAGGGGTGCGCTGTTTTTT	CAISESGDRGALFF
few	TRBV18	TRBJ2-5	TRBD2	TGTGCCAGCTCACCCGGGAGGTCGTACCAAGAGACCCAGTACTTC	CASSPGRSYQETQYF
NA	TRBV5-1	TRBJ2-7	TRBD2	TGCGCCAGCAGCCAGGCGGCTAGCGGCACCTACGAGCAGTACTTC	CASSQAASGTYEQYF
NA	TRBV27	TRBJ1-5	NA	TGTGCCAGCAGCCGGGGGAGCCAGCCCCAGCATTTT	CASSRGSQPQHF
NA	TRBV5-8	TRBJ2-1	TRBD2	TGTGCCAGCAGCTTGGTGCTAGCGGGGCCCAATGAGCAGTTCTTC	CASSLVLAGPNEQFF
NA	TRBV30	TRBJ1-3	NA	TGTGCCTGGAGTGCGGGAACCGAAAACACCATATATTTT	CAWSAGTENTIYF
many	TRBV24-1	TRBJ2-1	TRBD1	TGTGCCACCAGTGATTTTAACACAGGGGAGTATAGTTACAATGAGCAGTTCTTC	CATSDFNTGEYSYNEQFF
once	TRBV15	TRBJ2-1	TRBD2	TGTGCCACCAGCATGAGACTAGCGGGAATCAATGAGCAGTTCTTC	CATSMRLAGINEQFF
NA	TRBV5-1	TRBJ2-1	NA	TGCGCCAGCAGCTTGGCCTTAACGGGAGTGAATGAGCAGTTCTTC	CASSLALTGVNEQFF
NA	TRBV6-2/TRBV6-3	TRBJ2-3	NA	TGTGCCAGCAGCTCCCAGTATGCGCAGTATTTT	CASSSQYAQYF
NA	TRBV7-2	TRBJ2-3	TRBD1	TGTGCCAGCAGCTTAAAAGGGGGCAGCCGCACAGATACGCAGTATTTT	CASSLKGGSRTDTQYF
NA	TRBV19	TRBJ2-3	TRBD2	TGTGCCAGTAGTATCGGACTAGCGGGAGTAGATACGCAGTATTTT	CASSIGLAGVDTQYF
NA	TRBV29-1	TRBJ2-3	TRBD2	TGCAGCGTGGGGGAGGAAGCGGGAGGAGCTGATACGCAGTATTTT	CSVGEEAGGADTQYF
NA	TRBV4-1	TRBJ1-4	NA	TGCGCCAGCAGCCAAGATCACCGGAGGGCTAATGAAAAACTGTTTTTT	CASSQDHRRANEKLFF
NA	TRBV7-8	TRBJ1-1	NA	TGTGCCAGCAGCTTAGCGCGCGGACAGTCTGAAGCTTTCTTT	CASSLARGQSEAFF
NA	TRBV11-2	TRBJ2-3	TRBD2	TGTGCCAGCAGCTTAGGTCGACTAGCGAGCACAGATACGCAGTATTTT	CASSLGRLASTDTQYF
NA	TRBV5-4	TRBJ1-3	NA	TGTGCCAGCAGCTTGGACAGGGGAAACACCATATATTTT	CASSLDRGNTIYF
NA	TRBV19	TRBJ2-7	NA	TGTGCCAGTACCCTGCGGGACGGTTCCCTCGAGCAGTACTTC	CASTLRDGSLEQYF
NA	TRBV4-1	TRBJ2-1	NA	TGCGCCAGCAGCCAAGCAGTTTCGGGTAATGAGCAGTTCTTC	CASSQAVSGNEQFF
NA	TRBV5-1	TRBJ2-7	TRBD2	TGCGCCAGCAGCTTGGGACTAGCGGCCGAGCAGTACTTC	CASSLGLAAEQYF
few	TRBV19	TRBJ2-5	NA	TGTGCCAGTAGTATAAGCAGGGGAGAGACCCAGTACTTC	CASSISRGETQYF
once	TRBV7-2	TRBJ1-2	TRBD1	TGTGCCAGCAGCTTAGAGGTTCGGACAGGGTACACCTTC	CASSLEVRTGYTF
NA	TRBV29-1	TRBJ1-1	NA	TGCAGCGTTCCGACCGGGGTCGGCACTGAAGCTTTCTTT	CSVPTGVGTEAFF
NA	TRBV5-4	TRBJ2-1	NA	TGTGCCAGCAGCCGGGACACGAGCTCCTACAATGAGCAGTTCTTC	CASSRDTSSYNEQFF
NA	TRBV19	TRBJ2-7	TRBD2	TGTGCCAGTAGTTCCCGGGAGGGCCTTAACTACGAGCAGTACTTC	CASSSREGLNYEQYF
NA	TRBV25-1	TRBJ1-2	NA	TGTGCCAGCAGTGGCAACACCTTCTATGGCTACACCTTC	CASSGNTFYGYTF
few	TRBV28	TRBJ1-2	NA	TGTGCCAGCAGTTTATTAGCAGGGTGGGCCTATGGCTACACCTTC	CASSLLAGWAYGYTF
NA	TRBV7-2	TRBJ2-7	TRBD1	TGTGCCAGCAGCGAACGGACAGGGAGTGGCGAGCAGTACTTC	CASSERTGSGEQYF
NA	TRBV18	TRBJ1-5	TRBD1	TGTGCCAGCTCACAGGACAGGTACCAGCCCCAGCATTTT	CASSQDRYQPQHF
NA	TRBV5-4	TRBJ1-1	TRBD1	TGTGCCAGCAGCATTGACAGGGGGCTAGCTTTCTTT	CASSIDRGLAFF
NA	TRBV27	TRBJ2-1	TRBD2	TGTGCCAGCAGTTTTTCGGGAGGGGGAGACAATGAGCAGTTCTTC	CASSFSGGGDNEQFF